One and the same sample provided the 21 T cell receptor beta chains below, sequenced in a study of CD8+CD57+ T cells in acquired aplastic anemia. Patients selected for sequencing had displayed CD8+CD57+ cell expansion by flow cytometry. TCR beta VDJ and CDR3 profiling used genomic DNA as template. Each CDR3 protein is one row after TCRdb ran MiXCR on the reads. This sample yields hundreds of thousands of distinct CDR3 sequences, of which about a third are seen a single time; less than 0.85% belongs to the top ten. Sequenced input: sorted CD4+, CD8+, or CD8+CD57+ T cells (not recorded which) from PBMCs. Receptors originate from a human donor with aplastic anemia.

This clonotype was observed a few times. This chain links TRBV11-1 with TRBJ2-1; D is unclear. V lost 0 bases, J lost 5 bases, and 11 bases lay in between. The CDR3 extends over 15 amino acids. Germline V gene data show CDR1 as SGHAT and CDR2 as FQDESV (reference sequence). CDR3 in DNA: TGTGCCAGCAGCTTAGCGCAGGTTGCGCACAATGAGCAGTTCTTC. This sequence encodes CASSLAQVAHNEQFF.

This clonotype occurred many times. V gene TRBV5-8 combines with J gene TRBJ1-2; the D is unclear. The V gene lost 7 bases and the J gene lost 4 bases, with 11 bases spanning the gap. The CDR3 extends over 12 amino acids. Germline CDR1 is SGHTS and CDR2 is YDEGEE. CDR3 bases: TGTGCCAGCCGAAGATATCCCTATGGCTACACCTTC. It is translated as CASRRYPYGYTF.

This chain uses TRBV24-1 with TRBJ2-7; D ambiguous. Between the trimmed V and J ends, which lost 11 bases and 3 bases, there was a span of 16 bases. CDR3 length: 13 residues. The germline CDR1 and CDR2 sequences are KGHDR and SFDVKD. The CDR3 region is CASTPLERYEQYF. The CDR3 DNA reads TGTGCCAGCACCCCGCTGGAGCGCTACGAGCAGTACTTC.

This clonotype was counted only a few times. The chain uses TRBV7-8 and TRBJ2-2; D uncertain. Trimming stripped 5 bases from V and 6 bases from J, with 7 bases between. Germline CDR1 is SGHVS and CDR2 is FQNEAQ. The CDR3 has 12 amino acids. In nucleotides, the CDR3 is TGTGCCAGCAGCCCCTTAGCCGGGGAGCTGTTTTTT. It is translated as CASSPLAGELFF.

This chain connects TRBV2 to TRBJ2-7; 8 positions match TRBD2. The CDR3 has 11 amino acids. Germline V gene sequence: CDR1 SNHLY, CDR2 FYNNEI. V lost 11 bases, J lost 5 bases, and 5 bases stayed unmatched. The CDR3 sequence is CASGGGHEQYF. As DNA, the CDR3 is TGTGCCTCCGGGGGGGGCCACGAGCAGTACTTC.

This clonotype appeared a single time. This rearrangement joins TRBV7-9 to TRBJ2-5; TRBD2 agrees at 9 bases. This CDR3 has 15 amino acids. Trimming at V came to 5 bases and at J to 5 bases, leaving 9 bases not matched to a gene. From germline, CDR1 is SEHNR and CDR2 FQNEAQ (reference sequence). CDR3 nucleotides: TGTGCCAGCAGCATACAGCGGGAGGCCTGGGAGACCCAGTACTTC. It encodes CASSIQREAWETQYF.

This chain uses TRBV29-1 with TRBJ2-3; 8 bases fit TRBD2. Germline values: CDR1 SQVTM, CDR2 ANQGSEA. This CDR3 has 16 residues. The CDR3 spells CSAKFWRGAFTDTQYF. The CDR3 nucleotides read TGCAGTGCTAAGTTCTGGCGGGGGGCCTTCACAGATACGCAGTATTTT.

J is TRBJ1-1 and V is TRBV24-1; 7 nucleotides agree with TRBD1. The germline CDR1 and CDR2 sequences are KGHDR and SFDVKD. The CDR3 runs 15 residues. J gave up 0 bases and V 11 bases, and 11 bases lay outside the gene matches. The CDR3 sequence: CASSPATGMNTEAFF. The CDR3 nucleotides read TGTGCCAGCTCACCAGCGACAGGGATGAACACTGAAGCTTTCTTT.

This clonotype was recorded a few times. This chain joins TRBV5-6 and TRBJ2-5; tentative D call: TRBD2 (6 bases). Germline V gene sequence: CDR1 SGHDT, CDR2 YYEEEE. V lost 1 base and J 9 bases, leaving 22 bases between the germline ends. The CDR3 is made up of 16 amino acids. The DNA of the CDR3 is TGTGCCAGCAGCTTGTATCTCGTAGCGGAGGAGGGGCCCCAGTACTTC. This encodes CASSLYLVAEEGPQYF. The full variable domain, with the rest looked up from reference TRBV5-6 and TRBJ2-5, is DAGVTQSPTHLIKTRGQQVTLRCSPKSGHDTVSWYQQALGQGPQFIFQYYEEEERQRGNFPDRFSGHQFPNYSSELNVNALLLGDSALYLCASSLYLVAEEGPQYFGPGTRLLVL.

This clonotype was counted between two and nine times. This chain joins TRBV24-1 and TRBJ2-6, with D perhaps TRBD1 (6 bases). Trimming took off 3 bases at V and 0 bases at J, with 8 bases between the two ends. The CDR3 consists of 16 residues. Germline loops: CDR1 KGHDR, CDR2 SFDVKD. CDR3 amino acids: CATSDPGDSGANVLTF. In DNA, the CDR3 is TGTGCCACCAGTGATCCAGGGGACTCTGGGGCCAACGTCCTGACTTTC.

Of note for this clonotype: A read error may account for a junction end that differs from germline. CDR3 nucleotides: TGCGCCGGCACGAGGGACGCCTACGAGCAGTACTTC. Its translation: CAGTRDAYEQYF. This chain uses TRBV7-9 with TRBJ2-7, with D perhaps matching TRBD1 or TRBD2 (5 bases each). Germline CDR1 reads SEHNR; CDR2 reads FQNEAQ (reference sequence). The CDR3 is 12 residues long.

V and J are TRBV2 and TRBJ2-5; perhaps TRBD2 as D (5 bases). The V end lost 2 bases, the J end lost 4 bases, and 11 bases lay between the germline ends. This CDR3 is built from 14 residues. CDR1 is SNHLY and CDR2 is FYNNEI in the germline V gene. The CDR3 here is CASSEWEGRETQYF. CDR3 in DNA: TGTGCCAGCAGTGAATGGGAAGGGAGAGAGACCCAGTACTTC.

Concerning this clonotype: A much larger clone sits a single nucleotide away, making a read error possible. In DNA, the CDR3 is TGTGCCATCAGTGAACCGGGACAGGACTCTGGAAACACCATATATTTT. Translation gives CAISEPGQDSGNTIYF. The chain joins TRBV10-3 to TRBJ1-3; TRBD1 matches 8 bases. Germline lookup yields CDR1 ENHRY and CDR2 SYGVKD. V shed 3 bases, J shed 0 bases, and the junction held 4 bases outside the gene matches. The length of the CDR3 is 16 residues.

This chain joins TRBV19 and TRBJ1-1; D might be TRBD1 (6 bases). The CDR3 covers 16 residues. Germline V lookup: CDR1 LNHDA, CDR2 SQIVND (reference sequence). V was cut by 3 bases and J by 4 bases, with 18 bases left in between. DNA for the CDR3: TGTGCCAGTAGTATGAACAGGGTTCGGGGATCCACTGAAGCTTTCTTT. Protein: CASSMNRVRGSTEAFF.

This sequence joins TRBV10-3 and TRBJ2-7; weak D call: TRBD1 (5 bases). The CDR3 sequence is 12 residues long. Germline-derived CDR1 and CDR2 are ENHRY and SYGVKD. V was shortened by 5 bases and J by 2 bases, with 7 bases between the two germline ends. CDR3: CAISQGTYEQYF. DNA for the CDR3: TGTGCCATCAGTCAGGGAACCTACGAGCAGTACTTC.

Points on this clonotype: This may arise from a read error, as a much more abundant clone is one base away. The chain employs TRBV4-3 and TRBJ1-2; TRBD1 might be the D (6 bases). This CDR3 is 13 amino acids long. CDR1 and CDR2 (germline): LGHNA, YSLEER. The CDR3 here is CASSHSTGGGYAF. The DNA of the CDR3 is TGCGCCAGCAGCCACTCGACAGGCGGGGGCTACGCCTTC.

This clonotype occurred many times. The V and J genes are TRBV24-1 and TRBJ2-1; D is perhaps TRBD1 (6 bases). Deletions cut 7 bases from V and 6 bases from J, with 9 bases between. The CDR3 spans 12 residues. CDR1 and CDR2 from the germline V gene are KGHDR and SFDVKD. CDR3 in DNA: TGTGCCACCAGCCAGGGGACCAATGAGCAGTTCTTC. This encodes CATSQGTNEQFF.

V usage is TRBV20-1 and J usage is TRBJ1-1, with D maybe TRBD1 (5 bases). The germline V gene has CDR1 DFQATT and CDR2 SNEGSKA (reference sequence). Trimming shortened V by 0 bases and J by 1 base, and 15 bases separated the two germline ends. CDR3 length: 16 amino acids. In DNA form, the CDR3 reads TGCAGTGCTAGAGATGAACCAGGGTGGGAGAACACTGAAGCTTTCTTT. It specifies CSARDEPGWENTEAFF.

This clonotype has a count of ten or more. The V call is TRBV7-2, the J call TRBJ1-2; possible D gene TRBD1, 6 bases. The length of the CDR3 is 16 residues. V was clipped by 2 bases and J by 4 bases, with 17 bases between them. Germline assignment: CDR1 SGHTA and CDR2 FQGNSA. CDR3 protein: CASSLWGRGNSYGYTF. The CDR3 nucleotides read TGTGCCAGCAGCTTATGGGGCAGGGGTAATAGCTATGGCTACACCTTC.

The V call is TRBV9, the J call TRBJ1-2, with 9 bases lining up with TRBD1. Trimming took 1 base from V and 3 from J; bases not matched to a gene: 13. There are 18 residues in the CDR3. CDR1 is SGDLS and CDR2 is YYNGEE in the germline V gene. In nucleotides, the CDR3 is TGTGCCAGCAGCGTAAACCCGGGACAGGGAATCCCCTACTATGGCTACACCTTC. Translating gives CASSVNPGQGIPYYGYTF.

In this sample, this clonotype turned up many times. The genes are TRBV20-1 and TRBJ1-6; perhaps TRBD1 as D (6 bases). The germline V and J ends were trimmed by 6 bases and 9 bases, with 24 bases remaining between them. Per the germline V gene, CDR1 is DFQATT and CDR2 is SNEGSKA (reference sequence). This CDR3 contains 16 residues. Written as DNA, the CDR3 is TGCAGTGCAACGGACAGCCAGGGAGGGCCCAGTTCACCCCTCCACTTT. This codes for CSATDSQGGPSSPLHF.